This is a list of T cell receptor beta chains from one sample in a study of T cells in localized non-small cell lung cancer. Some clones are missing from TCRdb's copy, which holds only in-frame ones; the method was immunoSEQ multiplex PCR. Altogether 45,000 or so clones are present, around 81% being singletons, with the ten largest covering roughly 18%. Sequenced material: peripheral blood mononuclear cells, taken before any cancer treatment. The receptors were gathered from a man between 40 and 70 years old with stage III lung adenocarcinoma. CDR3s include the opening cysteine and the closing phenylalanine or tryptophan. The D gene is left open where the match is weak. A row's size may be missing; if present it is once, few, many or a size class.

d_call: -; j_call: TRBJ2-3; clone_size: once; cdr3_length: 16; v_call: TRBV14; cdr3_nt: TGTGCCAGCAGCCAATTCCGGGACTCCTCCACAGATACGCAGTATTTT; cdr3_aa: CASSQFRDSSTDTQYF
d_call: -; j_call: TRBJ2-3; clone_size: -; cdr3_length: 16; v_call: TRBV4-2; cdr3_nt: TGTGCCAGCAGCCAAGATCTGGGACTCGGGGGAGATACGCAGTATTTT; cdr3_aa: CASSQDLGLGGDTQYF
d_call: -; j_call: TRBJ2-1; clone_size: -; cdr3_length: 15; v_call: TRBV15; cdr3_nt: TGTGCCACCAGCGATCGGACAGTTACGAACAATGAGCAGTTCTTC; cdr3_aa: CATSDRTVTNNEQFF
d_call: TRBD1; j_call: TRBJ2-1; clone_size: -; cdr3_length: 17; v_call: TRBV6-1; cdr3_nt: TGTGCCAGCAGTGAAATCCCGTCGCTTTGGACAGGGAATGAGCAGTTCTTC; cdr3_aa: CASSEIPSLWTGNEQFF
d_call: -; j_call: TRBJ2-1; clone_size: -; cdr3_length: 12; v_call: TRBV2; cdr3_nt: TGTGCCAGCAGGCCATTCGGGGTTGAGCAGTTCTTC; cdr3_aa: CASRPFGVEQFF
d_call: TRBD1; j_call: TRBJ2-5; clone_size: -; cdr3_length: 16; v_call: TRBV10-3; cdr3_nt: TGTGCCATCAGTCAAGGGGGGACAGGGGGCGAAGGGACCCAGTACTTC; cdr3_aa: CAISQGGTGGEGTQYF
d_call: -; j_call: TRBJ2-7; clone_size: medium-sized; cdr3_length: 14; v_call: TRBV7-8; cdr3_nt: TGTGCCAGCAGCTCTCCTCAAACAGGGTACGAGCAGTACTTC; cdr3_aa: CASSSPQTGYEQYF
d_call: -; j_call: TRBJ2-2; clone_size: few; cdr3_length: 16; v_call: TRBV7-8; cdr3_nt: TGTGCCAGCAGCTTAAATGGACCCACATTATCCGGGGAGCTGTTTTTT; cdr3_aa: CASSLNGPTLSGELFF
d_call: -; j_call: TRBJ1-2; clone_size: -; cdr3_length: 14; v_call: TRBV5-1; cdr3_nt: TGCGCCAGCAGCTTGGACAGACCCTATGGCGGCTACACCTTC; cdr3_aa: CASSLDRPYGGYTF
d_call: -; j_call: TRBJ2-6; clone_size: once; cdr3_length: 17; v_call: TRBV7-2; cdr3_nt: TGTGCCAGCAGCTTAAGACGGATTAACTCTGGGGCCAACGTCCTGACTTTC; cdr3_aa: CASSLRRINSGANVLTF
d_call: TRBD2; j_call: TRBJ2-2; clone_size: -; cdr3_length: 16; v_call: TRBV30; cdr3_nt: TGTGCCTGGACCCCCGGACTAGCGGGGCTCACCGGGGAGCTGTTTTTT; cdr3_aa: CAWTPGLAGLTGELFF
d_call: TRBD1; j_call: TRBJ2-5; clone_size: -; cdr3_length: 14; v_call: TRBV7-9; cdr3_nt: TGTGCCAGCAGCTTATCCCAGGGGGTGGAGACCCAGTACTTC; cdr3_aa: CASSLSQGVETQYF
d_call: -; j_call: TRBJ2-7; clone_size: medium-sized; cdr3_length: 14; v_call: TRBV27; cdr3_nt: TGTGCCAGCAGTTTAACGACAGCCTCCTACGAGCAGTACTTC; cdr3_aa: CASSLTTASYEQYF
d_call: -; j_call: TRBJ2-7; clone_size: -; cdr3_length: 15; v_call: TRBV4-1; cdr3_nt: TGCGCCAGCAGCCAAGGAGAAGGGGGTTCCTACGAGCAGTACTTC; cdr3_aa: CASSQGEGGSYEQYF
d_call: -; j_call: TRBJ1-5; clone_size: -; cdr3_length: 13; v_call: TRBV30; cdr3_nt: TGTGCCTGGAGTGAGTTCCGTAATCAGCCCCAGCATTTT; cdr3_aa: CAWSEFRNQPQHF
d_call: TRBD1; j_call: TRBJ2-2; clone_size: -; cdr3_length: 15; v_call: TRBV6-6; cdr3_nt: TGTGCCAGCCTAAGGGACAGGGTGTCAACCGGGGAGCTGTTTTTT; cdr3_aa: CASLRDRVSTGELFF